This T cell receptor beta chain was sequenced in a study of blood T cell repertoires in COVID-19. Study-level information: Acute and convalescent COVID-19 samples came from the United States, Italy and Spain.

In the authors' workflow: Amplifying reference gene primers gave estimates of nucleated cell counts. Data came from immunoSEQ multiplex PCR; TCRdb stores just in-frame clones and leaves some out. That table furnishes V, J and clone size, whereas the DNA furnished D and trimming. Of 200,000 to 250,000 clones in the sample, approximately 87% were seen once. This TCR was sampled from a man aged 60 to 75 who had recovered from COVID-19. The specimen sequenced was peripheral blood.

The CDR3 reads CASSEAGDRQPQHF. As DNA, the CDR3 is TGTGCCAGCTCCGAAGCGGGGGATCGGCAGCCCCAGCATTTT. V usage is TRBV13 and J usage is TRBJ1-5; TRBD1 is a possible D gene (5 bases). V lost 8 bases and J 7 bases, leaving 18 bases between the germline ends. Germline V gene data show CDR1 as PRHDT and CDR2 as FYEKMQ (reference sequence). This CDR3 has 14 residues.